A selection of T cell receptor beta chains follows, all from one sample in a study of blood T cell repertoires in COVID-19. The data were produced by immunoSEQ multiplex PCR, yet TCRdb's version contains in-frame clones alone and is incomplete. The sample shows about 50,000 clones, roughly 91% of them seen only once. Sequencing was carried out using peripheral blood. These receptor sequences come from a human donor in a cohort sampled during active COVID-19. CDR3s include the opening cysteine and the closing phenylalanine or tryptophan. The order of the fields is clone size, J gene, V gene, D gene, CDR3 protein, CDR3 DNA. A D gene is named only where the DNA matches it firmly. Clone sizes are given selectively: once, few, many, or a class where the clone is expanded.

size: .; J: TRBJ1-1; V: TRBV4-2; D: .; CDR3: CASSQGRGDGTEAFF; DNA: TGTGCCAGCAGCCAAGGACGGGGAGATGGCACTGAAGCTTTCTTT
size: few; J: TRBJ1-3; V: TRBV24-1; D: .; CDR3: CATSDSPGNGGNTIYF; DNA: TGTGCCACCAGTGACTCCCCGGGGAATGGTGGAAACACCATATATTTT
size: .; J: TRBJ1-4; V: TRBV19; D: .; CDR3: CASSGGGVESEKLFF; DNA: TGTGCCAGTAGTGGGGGAGGGGTTGAGAGTGAAAAACTGTTTTTT
size: .; J: TRBJ2-3; V: TRBV18; D: TRBD1; CDR3: CASSPQAGGQGSTDTQYF; DNA: TGTGCCAGCTCACCACAAGCAGGGGGCCAAGGTAGCACAGATACGCAGTATTTT
size: .; J: TRBJ1-1; V: TRBV29-1; D: .; CDR3: CSVVSGNTEAFF; DNA: TGCAGCGTTGTTTCAGGGAACACTGAAGCTTTCTTT
size: .; J: TRBJ2-7; V: TRBV7-9; D: .; CDR3: CASSPGTRSYEQYF; DNA: TGTGCCAGCAGCCCCGGGACACGCTCCTACGAGCAGTACTTC
size: few; J: TRBJ1-4; V: TRBV5-4; D: .; CDR3: CASSSGGRDEKLFF; DNA: TGTGCCAGCAGCTCGGGGGGACGTGATGAAAAACTGTTTTTT
size: .; J: TRBJ1-5; V: TRBV28; D: TRBD1; CDR3: CASSLPGTGPGHF; DNA: TGTGCCAGCAGCTTACCAGGGACAGGGCCCGGCCATTTT
size: .; J: TRBJ1-4; V: TRBV7-9; D: TRBD1; CDR3: CASRRTGDDEKLFF; DNA: TGTGCCAGCAGACGGACAGGGGATGATGAAAAACTGTTTTTT
size: .; J: TRBJ2-2; V: TRBV7-9; D: .; CDR3: CASSLAVAENTGELFF; DNA: TGTGCCAGCAGCTTAGCGGTAGCGGAGAACACCGGGGAGCTGTTTTTT
size: few; J: TRBJ1-2; V: TRBV12-3/TRBV12-4; D: TRBD1; CDR3: CASTTGAGYGYTF; DNA: TGTGCCAGCACCACAGGGGCAGGCTATGGCTACACCTTC
size: .; J: TRBJ2-1; V: TRBV7-9; D: TRBD2; CDR3: CASSPVSGRARYNEQFF; DNA: TGTGCCAGCAGCCCCGTTAGCGGGAGGGCCAGATACAATGAGCAGTTCTTC
size: .; J: TRBJ2-3; V: TRBV18; D: TRBD1; CDR3: CASADRENTDTQYF; DNA: TGTGCCAGCGCCGACAGGGAGAACACAGATACGCAGTATTTT
size: .; J: TRBJ2-3; V: TRBV6-6; D: TRBD2; CDR3: CASSYGTSGGTDTQYF; DNA: TGTGCCAGCAGTTACGGGACTAGCGGGGGCACAGATACGCAGTATTTT
size: .; J: TRBJ1-2; V: TRBV6-5; D: .; CDR3: CASSYSPGMSKGYTF; DNA: TGTGCCAGCAGTTACTCACCAGGGATGTCCAAGGGCTACACCTTC
size: .; J: TRBJ2-2; V: TRBV29-1; D: .; CDR3: CSVGGVNTGELFF; DNA: TGCAGCGTTGGGGGAGTTAACACCGGGGAGCTGTTTTTT
size: .; J: TRBJ2-1; V: TRBV7-9; D: TRBD2; CDR3: CASSSTSGGAHEQFF; DNA: TGTGCCAGCAGCTCGACTAGCGGGGGGGCCCATGAGCAGTTCTTC
size: .; J: TRBJ1-2; V: TRBV7-9; D: .; CDR3: CASSLDSRYRDYGYTF; DNA: TGTGCCAGCAGCTTAGATAGTAGGTACAGGGACTATGGCTACACCTTC
size: .; J: TRBJ2-3; V: TRBV5-5; D: TRBD2; CDR3: CASSFLAGVADTQYF; DNA: TGTGCCAGCAGCTTTCTAGCGGGAGTCGCAGATACGCAGTATTTT
size: .; J: TRBJ1-2; V: TRBV29-1; D: .; CDR3: CSVFAGVGYGYTF; DNA: TGCAGCGTCTTTGCAGGGGTTGGCTATGGCTACACCTTC
size: .; J: TRBJ2-1; V: TRBV19; D: TRBD1; CDR3: CASSEWAGTVYNEQFF; DNA: TGTGCCAGTAGTGAGTGGGCCGGGACAGTCTACAATGAGCAGTTCTTC
size: .; J: TRBJ2-1; V: TRBV2; D: TRBD2; CDR3: CASSVTSGINMYNEQFF; DNA: TGTGCCAGCAGCGTCACTAGCGGGATAAACATGTACAATGAGCAGTTCTTC
size: .; J: TRBJ2-1; V: TRBV9; D: .; CDR3: CASSVGLLARDEQFF; DNA: TGTGCCAGCAGCGTAGGTCTGCTAGCTAGAGATGAGCAGTTCTTC
size: .; J: TRBJ2-4; V: TRBV7-2; D: TRBD2; CDR3: CASSLSREENIQYF; DNA: TGTGCCAGCAGCTTATCGCGGGAGGAAAACATTCAGTACTTC
size: .; J: TRBJ2-1; V: TRBV9; D: .; CDR3: CASSRDFPARNEQFF; DNA: TGTGCCAGCAGCAGGGACTTTCCCGCACGGAATGAGCAGTTCTTC
size: .; J: TRBJ1-4; V: TRBV4-3; D: .; CDR3: CASSQEGQGTNEKLFF; DNA: TGCGCCAGCAGCCAAGAGGGTCAGGGAACTAATGAAAAACTGTTTTTT
size: .; J: TRBJ1-5; V: TRBV19; D: .; CDR3: CASTTLGSQPQHF; DNA: TGTGCCAGTACCACCCTAGGGAGTCAGCCCCAGCATTTT
size: few; J: TRBJ1-2; V: TRBV30; D: .; CDR3: CAWSVGRGRVFTF; DNA: TGTGCCTGGAGTGTAGGTAGAGGTCGGGTCTTCACCTTC
size: .; J: TRBJ2-2; V: TRBV11-3; D: TRBD1; CDR3: CASSPRGTVTGELFF; DNA: TGTGCCAGCAGCCCCAGGGGGACAGTCACCGGGGAGCTGTTTTTT
size: .; J: TRBJ2-1; V: TRBV4-1; D: TRBD2; CDR3: CASSQGAAGSTSGVYNEQFF; DNA: TGCGCCAGCAGCCAAGGGGCGGCAGGTTCGACTAGCGGGGTCTACAATGAGCAGTTCTTC
size: .; J: TRBJ2-2; V: TRBV19; D: TRBD1; CDR3: CASTTRGINTGELFF; DNA: TGTGCCAGTACCACCAGGGGGATTAACACCGGGGAGCTGTTTTTT
size: .; J: TRBJ2-2; V: TRBV7-2; D: .; CDR3: CASSYNRGGVGTGELFF; DNA: TGTGCCAGCAGCTATAACAGGGGGGGCGTAGGCACCGGGGAGCTGTTTTTT